This record concerns one TCR beta chain sequence. Using immunoSEQ multiplex PCR, the repertoire was profiled, and TCRdb retains in-frame clones only, with some absent. Of about 820,000 clones listed, approximately 92% are singletons. The sample is drawn from a study of shared clonotypes between healthy human individuals. Study in general: Researchers assigned three CD4 naive, three CD4 memory, two CD8 naive and one CD8 memory plate to each donor.

CD8 cells classed as naive were CD45RO-negative and positively selected for CCR7, excluding terminally differentiated effector memory CD45RA+ cells. The receptor was derived from a man under 40 in good health. Material for sequencing was naive CD8+ T cells sorted from blood.

The CDR3 reads CASSQEPARGAYEQYF. The DNA for the CDR3 is TGCGCCAGCAGCCAAGAACCGGCTCGGGGCGCCTACGAGCAGTACTTC. The V and J genes are TRBV4-1 and TRBJ2-7; D possibly matches TRBD1 or TRBD2 (5 bases each). Germline assignment: CDR1 MGHRA and CDR2 YSYEKL. The CDR3 is 16 residues long. V lost 0 bases and J lost 2, with 14 bases in between.